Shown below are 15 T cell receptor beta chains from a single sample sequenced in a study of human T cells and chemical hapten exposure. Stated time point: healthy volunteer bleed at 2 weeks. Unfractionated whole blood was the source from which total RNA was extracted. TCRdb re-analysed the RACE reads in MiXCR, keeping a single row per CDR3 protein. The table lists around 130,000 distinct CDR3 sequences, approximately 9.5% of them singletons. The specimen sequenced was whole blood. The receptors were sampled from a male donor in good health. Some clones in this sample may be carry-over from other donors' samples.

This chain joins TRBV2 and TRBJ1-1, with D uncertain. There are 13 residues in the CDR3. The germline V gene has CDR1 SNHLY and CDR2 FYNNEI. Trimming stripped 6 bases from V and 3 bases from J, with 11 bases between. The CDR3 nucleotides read TGTGCCAGCAGGGCCCGAAGAGACACTGAAGCTTTCTTT. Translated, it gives CASRARRDTEAFF.

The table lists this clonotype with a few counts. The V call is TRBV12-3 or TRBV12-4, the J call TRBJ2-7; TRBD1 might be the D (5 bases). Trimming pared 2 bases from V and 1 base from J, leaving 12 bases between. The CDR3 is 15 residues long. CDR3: CASSLSGANSYEQYF. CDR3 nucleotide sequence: TGTGCCAGCAGTTTAAGTGGGGCAAATTCCTACGAGCAGTACTTC.

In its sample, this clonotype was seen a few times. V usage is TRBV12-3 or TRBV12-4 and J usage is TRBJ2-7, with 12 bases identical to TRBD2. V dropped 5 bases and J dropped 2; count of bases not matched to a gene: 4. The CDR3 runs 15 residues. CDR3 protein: CASSTRTSGAYEQYF. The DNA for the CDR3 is TGTGCCAGCAGTACCCGGACTAGCGGGGCCTACGAGCAGTACTTC.

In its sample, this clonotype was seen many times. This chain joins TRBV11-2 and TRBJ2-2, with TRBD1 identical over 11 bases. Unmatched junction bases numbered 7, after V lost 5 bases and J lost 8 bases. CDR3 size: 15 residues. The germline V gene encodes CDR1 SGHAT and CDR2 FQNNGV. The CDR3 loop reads CASSPGTGGRGELFF. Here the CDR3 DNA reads TGTGCCAGCAGCCCAGGGACAGGGGGACGAGGGGAGCTGTTTTTT.

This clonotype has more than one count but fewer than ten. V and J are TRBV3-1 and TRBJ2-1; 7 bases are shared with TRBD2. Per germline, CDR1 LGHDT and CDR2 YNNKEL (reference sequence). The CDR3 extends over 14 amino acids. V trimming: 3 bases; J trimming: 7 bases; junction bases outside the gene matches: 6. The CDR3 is CASSHRDYRNEQFF. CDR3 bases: TGTGCCAGCAGCCACCGGGACTATCGGAATGAGCAGTTCTTC.

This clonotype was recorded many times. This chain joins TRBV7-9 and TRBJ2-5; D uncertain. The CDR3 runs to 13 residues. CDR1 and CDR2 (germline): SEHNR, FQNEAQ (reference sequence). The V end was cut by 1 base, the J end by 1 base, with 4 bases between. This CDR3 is CASSLVVQETQYF. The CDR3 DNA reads TGTGCCAGCAGCTTAGTGGTCCAAGAGACCCAGTACTTC.

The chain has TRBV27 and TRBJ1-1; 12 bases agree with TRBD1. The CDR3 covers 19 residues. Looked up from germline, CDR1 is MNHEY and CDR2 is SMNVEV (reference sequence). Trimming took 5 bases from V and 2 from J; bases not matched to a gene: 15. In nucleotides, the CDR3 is TGTGCCAGCAGTAGTCGGGACAGGGGGCTTGCAAGATATAACACTGAAGCTTTCTTT. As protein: CASSSRDRGLARYNTEAFF.

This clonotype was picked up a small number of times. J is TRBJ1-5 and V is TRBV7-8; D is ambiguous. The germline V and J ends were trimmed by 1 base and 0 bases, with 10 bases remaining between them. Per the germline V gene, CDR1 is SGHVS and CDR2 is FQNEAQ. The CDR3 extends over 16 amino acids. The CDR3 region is CASSLGLGASNQPQHF. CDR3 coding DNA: TGTGCCAGCAGCTTAGGATTAGGTGCTAGCAATCAGCCCCAGCATTTT.

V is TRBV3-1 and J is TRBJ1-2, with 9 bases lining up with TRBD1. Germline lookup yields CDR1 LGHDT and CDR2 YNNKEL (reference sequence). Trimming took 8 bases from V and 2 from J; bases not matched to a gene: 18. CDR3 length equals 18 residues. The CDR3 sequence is CASPPYRGPGLKNYGYTF. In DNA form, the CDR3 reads TGTGCCAGCCCCCCTTACAGGGGGCCCGGACTTAAAAACTATGGCTACACCTTC.

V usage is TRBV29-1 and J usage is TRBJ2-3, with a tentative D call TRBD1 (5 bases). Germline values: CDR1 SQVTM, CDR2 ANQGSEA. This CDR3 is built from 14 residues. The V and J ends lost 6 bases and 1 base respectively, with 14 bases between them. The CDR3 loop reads CSVGQGAGTDTQYF. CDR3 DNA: TGCAGCGTCGGCCAAGGGGCTGGCACAGATACGCAGTATTTT.

The CDR3 loop reads CASSFFGDSTDTQYF. The CDR3 bases are TGTGCCAGCAGTTTTTTCGGTGACAGCACAGATACGCAGTATTTT. The chain joins TRBV27 to TRBJ2-3, with D hard to call. The ends were cut back, 3 bases at V and 0 bases at J, with 10 bases in the middle. The CDR3 has 15 amino acids. Germline loops: CDR1 MNHEY, CDR2 SMNVEV (reference sequence).

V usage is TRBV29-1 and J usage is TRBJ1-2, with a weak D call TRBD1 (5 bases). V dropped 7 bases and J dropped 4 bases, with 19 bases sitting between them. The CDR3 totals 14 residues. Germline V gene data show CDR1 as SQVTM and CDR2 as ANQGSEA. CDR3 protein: CSADSVGQGYGYTF. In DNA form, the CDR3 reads TGCAGCGCTGATTCTGTGGGGCAGGGCTATGGCTACACCTTC. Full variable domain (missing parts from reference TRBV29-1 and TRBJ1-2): SAVISQKPSRDICQRGTSLTIQCQVDSQVTMMFWYRQQPGQSLTLIATANQGSEATYESGFVIDKFPISRPNLTFSTLTVSNMSPEDSSIYLCSADSVGQGYGYTFGSGTRLTVV.

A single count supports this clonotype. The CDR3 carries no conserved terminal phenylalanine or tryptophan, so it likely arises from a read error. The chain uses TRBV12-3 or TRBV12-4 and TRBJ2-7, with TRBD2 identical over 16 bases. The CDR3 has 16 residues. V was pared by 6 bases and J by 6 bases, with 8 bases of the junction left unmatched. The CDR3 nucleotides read TGTGCCAGCAGCCTGGGACTAGCGGGGGGGACGAGCGAGCAGTACTCC. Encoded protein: CASSLGLAGGTSEQYS.

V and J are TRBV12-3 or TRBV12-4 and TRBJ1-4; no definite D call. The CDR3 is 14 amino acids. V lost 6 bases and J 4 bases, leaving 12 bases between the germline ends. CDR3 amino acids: CASSPHVVNEKLFF. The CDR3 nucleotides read TGTGCCAGCAGCCCGCATGTTGTTAATGAAAAACTGTTTTTT.

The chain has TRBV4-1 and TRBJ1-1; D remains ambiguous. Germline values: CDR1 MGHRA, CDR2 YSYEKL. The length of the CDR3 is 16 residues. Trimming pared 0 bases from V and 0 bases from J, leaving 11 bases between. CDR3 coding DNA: TGCGCCAGCAGCCAAGATGGAGGATTCATGAACACTGAAGCTTTCTTT. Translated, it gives CASSQDGGFMNTEAFF.